Below, 20 T cell receptor beta chains from the same sample are listed, as sequenced in a study of cytomegalovirus exposure and HLA in healthy donors. In the PCR, 60 Vbeta and 13 Jbeta primers were used. The repertoire was sequenced with immunoSEQ multiplex PCR; TCRdb's copy has only in-frame clones and lacks some. The sample lists 200,000 or so clones; around 86% were seen once. The sample taken for sequencing was PBMCs. The receptor set was obtained from a man aged 25-45 years in good health and CMV-seronegative.

The chain has TRBV6-5 and TRBJ1-6, with D possibly being TRBD1 (6 bases). The ends were cut back, 8 bases at V and 7 bases at J, with 18 bases in the middle. This CDR3 comprises 15 residues. Germline V CDR1 and CDR2: MNHEY, SVGAGI. The CDR3 DNA reads TGTGCCAGCGTTGCTCTGGACAGTCGGAATTCACCCCTCCACTTT. Protein: CASVALDSRNSPLHF.

CDR3 region: CASRLQGSSYNEQFF. CDR3 nucleotide sequence: TGTGCCAGCAGATTACAGGGCAGCTCCTACAATGAGCAGTTCTTC. This chain links TRBV6-1 with TRBJ2-1, with D maybe TRBD1 (6 bases). Germline CDR1 and CDR2: MNHNS and SASEGT. CDR3 length: 15 amino acids. The ends were cut back, 6 bases at V and 0 bases at J, with 12 bases in the middle.

The CDR3 DNA reads TGTGCCATCAGTGAGTCCGGACAGGGGATCAACGAGCAGTACTTC. It specifies CAISESGQGINEQYF. The V gene is TRBV10-3, the J gene TRBJ2-7; the match to TRBD1 covers 9 bases. The V and J ends lost 0 bases and 5 bases, in that order; junction bases with no gene match: 5. The germline V gene has CDR1 ENHRY and CDR2 SYGVKD. This CDR3 contains 15 residues.

The chain couples TRBV4-1 to TRBJ2-3, with 13 positions matching TRBD2. The CDR3 has 17 residues. CDR1 and CDR2 from the germline V gene are MGHRA and YSYEKL. The V segment lost 4 bases and the J segment 2 bases; nucleotides outside the gene matches: 6. In DNA, the CDR3 is TGCGCCAGCAGCCCTACCGGGACTAGCGGGGTCACAGATACGCAGTATTTT. It translates to CASSPTGTSGVTDTQYF.

This clone was recorded once. This chain connects TRBV28 to TRBJ2-7, with D maybe TRBD1 (6 bases). The CDR3 loop spans 12 amino acids. V was pared by 6 bases and J by 4 bases, with 10 bases between. The germline V gene encodes CDR1 MDHEN and CDR2 SYDVKM. CDR3 loop: CASRGQYYEQYF. DNA for the CDR3: TGTGCCAGCAGAGGACAGTATTACGAGCAGTACTTC.

For this clone: At one of its ends the junction is not consistent with the germline gene, which may arise from a read error. The gene calls are TRBV9 and TRBJ2-6, with D possibly being TRBD1 (5 bases). The CDR3 has 13 amino acids. Germline loops: CDR1 SGDLS, CDR2 YYNGEE. DNA of the CDR3: TGTGCCAGCAGTGACTCTGGGGCCAACGGCCTGACTTTC. Translated: CASSDSGANGLTF.

This chain joins TRBV7-9 and TRBJ2-7; tentatively, D is TRBD2 (5 bases). V was clipped by 4 bases and J by 3 bases, with 10 bases between them. CDR3 length: 13 amino acids. Germline V gene sequence: CDR1 SEHNR, CDR2 FQNEAQ (reference sequence). CDR3 in DNA: TGTGCCAGCAGCTCAGGACTGAACTACGAGCAGTACTTC. This encodes CASSSGLNYEQYF.

The count of this clone is one. The chain is built from TRBV28 and TRBJ1-5; weak D call: TRBD1 (5 bases). The CDR3 loop spans 15 amino acids. Trimming shortened V by 7 bases and J by 2 bases, and 15 bases separated the two germline ends. CDR1 is MDHEN and CDR2 is SYDVKM in the germline V gene. CDR3 sequence: CASKLQGLGNQPQHF. The CDR3 bases are TGTGCCAGCAAACTTCAGGGACTGGGCAATCAGCCCCAGCATTTT.

This rearrangement joins TRBV5-1 to TRBJ1-4, with 7 nucleotides matching TRBD1. The CDR3 loop spans 15 amino acids. V lost 1 base, J lost 4 bases, and 4 bases stayed unmatched. Germline CDR1 is SGHRS and CDR2 is YFSETQ. The CDR3 bases are TGCGCCAGCAGCTTGTCCGGGACAGATAATGAAAAACTGTTTTTT. Protein: CASSLSGTDNEKLFF.

This chain connects TRBV5-1 to TRBJ2-5; 8 positions match TRBD1. The CDR3 has 14 amino acids. CDR1 and CDR2 (germline): SGHRS, YFSETQ. The V gene end was trimmed by 6 bases and the J gene end by 2 bases; junction bases not matched to a gene: 6. The CDR3 coding sequence is TGCGCCAGCATCGACGGACAGGGACAAGAGACCCAGTACTTC. It specifies CASIDGQGQETQYF.

J is TRBJ2-2 and V is TRBV25-1; D might be TRBD1 (7 bases). CDR1 MGHDK and CDR2 SYGVNS come from the germline V gene. Trimming shortened V by 2 bases and J by 6 bases, and 19 bases separated the two germline ends. There are 17 residues in the CDR3. Written as DNA, the CDR3 is TGTGCCAGCAGTGAACAGGGGGGACTTCTTATACCCGGGGAGCTGTTTTTT. Translated: CASSEQGGLLIPGELFF.

V is TRBV18 and J is TRBJ2-1, with 9 bases fitting TRBD2. Germline V CDR1 and CDR2: KGHSH, LQKENI. The CDR3 extends over 14 amino acids. The junction had 3 bases not matched to a gene; V was cut back by 9 bases and J by 0 bases. DNA of the CDR3: TGTGCCAGTGCGGGGGGGAGCTCCTACAATGAGCAGTTCTTC. It codes for CASAGGSSYNEQFF. Full variable domain (missing parts from reference TRBV18 and TRBJ2-1): NAGVMQNPRHLVRRRGQEARLRCSPMKGHSHVYWYRQLPEEGLKFMVYLQKENIIDESGMPKERFSAEFPKEGPSILRIQQVVRGDSAAYFCASAGGSSYNEQFFGPGTRLTVL.

J is TRBJ2-7 and V is TRBV18; 9 bases agree with TRBD1. The trim removed 3 bases at V and 4 bases at J, leaving 4 bases unmatched. This CDR3 has 14 amino acids. The germline V gene has CDR1 KGHSH and CDR2 LQKENI. The CDR3 region has the DNA TGTGCCAGCTCACCGGGACAGGGAGAGTACGAGCAGTACTTC. Protein sequence: CASSPGQGEYEQYF.

This chain links TRBV25-1 with TRBJ1-6; 7 nucleotides line up with TRBD1. This CDR3 is built from 15 residues. Per germline, CDR1 MGHDK and CDR2 SYGVNS. The V and J ends lost 3 bases and 3 bases, in that order; junction bases with no gene match: 2. The DNA of the CDR3 is TGTGCCAGCAGTGAGGGGACAGTCTATAATTCACCCCTCCACTTT. This sequence encodes CASSEGTVYNSPLHF.

V and J are TRBV19 and TRBJ2-2; D perhaps matches TRBD1 (6 bases). This CDR3 spans 14 amino acids. The V end lost 3 bases, the J end lost 4 bases, and 9 bases lay between the germline ends. From germline, CDR1 is LNHDA and CDR2 SQIVND (reference sequence). The CDR3 DNA reads TGTGCCAGTAGTATTCAGGGGAGCACCGGGGAGCTGTTTTTT. Residues: CASSIQGSTGELFF.

This CDR3 is CSVGSRQGATDTQYF. The CDR3, as DNA: TGCAGCGTTGGGAGCCGGCAAGGGGCCACAGATACGCAGTATTTT. The V and J genes are TRBV29-1 and TRBJ2-3; a possible D gene is TRBD1 (5 bases). CDR1 is SQVTM, CDR2 ANQGSEA, per germline. The CDR3 runs to 15 residues. The ends were cut back, 4 bases at V and 2 bases at J, with 16 bases in the middle.

The rearrangement joins TRBV4-2 to TRBJ1-5; a weak D match, TRBD1 (5 bases). Trimming pared 1 base from V and 1 base from J, leaving 8 bases between. This CDR3 comprises 15 residues. Germline V gene sequence: CDR1 LGHNA, CDR2 YNFKEQ. Here the CDR3 DNA reads TGTGCCAGCAGCCAAGGACAGTTAAGCAATCAGCCCCAGCATTTT. It specifies CASSQGQLSNQPQHF.

This clone was observed a single time. The chain is built from TRBV28 and TRBJ2-4; D is uncertain. This CDR3 comprises 15 residues. CDR1 MDHEN and CDR2 SYDVKM come from the germline V gene. V was cut by 3 bases and J by 4 bases, with 13 bases left in between. For the CDR3, the DNA is TGTGCCAGCAGTTTGTCCGGTAGCCAGAAAAACATTCAGTACTTC. It yields the protein CASSLSGSQKNIQYF.

The V call is TRBV7-9, the J call TRBJ1-3; D uncertain. The CDR3 has 13 amino acids. The germline V and J ends were trimmed by 8 bases and 1 base, with 9 bases remaining between them. Germline loops: CDR1 SEHNR, CDR2 FQNEAQ (reference sequence). The CDR3 reads CASVSSSGNTIYF. CDR3 coding DNA: TGTGCCAGCGTCAGTTCGTCTGGAAACACCATATATTTT.

J is TRBJ2-1 and V is TRBV19; D remains unclear. CDR1 is LNHDA, CDR2 SQIVND, per germline (reference sequence). The CDR3 consists of 14 residues. V dropped 3 bases and J dropped 2 bases, with 8 bases sitting between them. The CDR3 region is CASSMATTYNEQFF. CDR3 nucleotide sequence: TGTGCCAGTAGTATGGCAACCACCTACAATGAGCAGTTCTTC.